These 18 T cell receptor beta chains originate from one sample sequenced in a study of blood T cell repertoires in COVID-19. TCRdb keeps only in-frame clones here, not all; method: immunoSEQ multiplex PCR. The sample yields about 210,000 clones, 65% to 90% seen once. The specimen sequenced was PBMCs or T cells enriched from blood (not recorded which). These receptors were taken from a woman in her fifties or sixties with acute COVID-19.

The gene calls are TRBV27 and TRBJ2-3; D is possibly TRBD2 (5 bases). There are 18 residues in the CDR3. Trimming took 5 bases from V and 0 from J, leaving 21 bases between them. The germline V gene has CDR1 MNHEY and CDR2 SMNVEV (reference sequence). CDR3 nucleotide sequence: TGTGCCAGCAGTCCAGACCCCGGGTGGCTAGCAAGCACAGATACGCAGTATTTT. It specifies CASSPDPGWLASTDTQYF.

The chain carries TRBV18 and TRBJ2-7, with 9 bases matching TRBD1. This CDR3 spans 15 amino acids. Looked up from germline, CDR1 is KGHSH and CDR2 is LQKENI. V shed 5 bases and J 1 base; nucleotides not matched to a gene: 6. Here the CDR3 reads CASSSRDRASYEQYF. The CDR3 region has the DNA TGTGCCAGCTCAAGCCGGGACAGGGCATCCTACGAGCAGTACTTC.

The chain uses TRBV14 and TRBJ2-1; D not resolved. Trimming took off 4 bases at V and 9 bases at J, with 7 bases between the two ends. Germline CDR1 is SGHDN and CDR2 is FVKESK. This CDR3 has 11 residues. This CDR3 reads CASSLSGEQFF. The CDR3 DNA sequence: TGTGCCAGCAGCCTTTCCGGTGAGCAGTTCTTC. The full variable domain, rest sourced from reference TRBV14 and TRBJ2-1, is EAGVTQFPSHSVIEKGQTVTLRCDPISGHDNLYWYRRVMGKEIKFLLHFVKESKQDESGMPNNRFLAERTGGTYSTLKVQPAELEDSGVYFCASSLSGEQFFGPGTRLTVL.

The rearrangement links TRBV6-5 to TRBJ2-7; TRBD1 matches at 8 bases. Germline CDR1 and CDR2: MNHEY and SVGAGI. Germline trimming cut 6 bases from V and 0 bases from J; bases unmatched to any gene: 4. The CDR3 spans 14 residues. In DNA form, the CDR3 reads TGTGCCAGCAGGGGGACAGGAAACTCCTACGAGCAGTACTTC. This translates into CASRGTGNSYEQYF.

This clone has only a few counts. This sequence joins TRBV7-8 and TRBJ1-4; the match to TRBD1 covers 11 bases. This CDR3 is built from 17 residues. Germline CDR1 and CDR2: SGHVS and FQNEAQ. The V and J ends lost 5 bases and 5 bases, in that order; junction bases with no gene match: 10. In DNA, the CDR3 is TGTGCCAGCAGCCCAGCCGGGACAGGGGGACTGAATGAAAAACTGTTTTTT. Its protein is CASSPAGTGGLNEKLFF.

This clone was found once. The rearrangement uses TRBV7-9 and TRBJ1-5, with 7 nucleotides matching TRBD1. The CDR3 length is 14 residues. The V gene end was trimmed by 5 bases and the J gene end by 5 bases; junction bases not matched to a gene: 6. In germline, CDR1 is SEHNR, CDR2 FQNEAQ (reference sequence). CDR3 sequence reads: CASSLTGPYQPQHF. For the CDR3, the DNA is TGTGCCAGCAGCCTGACAGGGCCATATCAGCCCCAGCATTTT.

The chain combines TRBV18 with TRBJ2-3; no clear D. The germline V gene encodes CDR1 KGHSH and CDR2 LQKENI. The CDR3 totals 15 residues. Trimming took 2 bases from V and 3 from J, leaving 12 bases between them. CDR3 in amino acids: CASSPLGQATDTQYF. CDR3 sequence (DNA): TGTGCCAGCTCACCATTGGGCCAGGCGACAGATACGCAGTATTTT.

The chain uses TRBV21-1 and TRBJ2-5; the D call TRBD2 from the table was never checked on the DNA. TRBV21-1 constitutes a pseudogene. CDR3 length: 15 amino acids. The CDR3 sequence is CASKQFARVQETQYF. CDR3 in DNA: TGTGCCAGCAAACAATTTGCGAGGGTCCAAGAGACCCAGTACTTC.

The CDR3 protein is CASSQDGGNSNQPQHF. The CDR3, as DNA: TGTGCCAGCAGCCAAGATGGAGGGAATAGCAATCAGCCCCAGCATTTT. V gene TRBV3-1 (or the pseudogene TRBV3-2) combines with J gene TRBJ1-5; D is unresolved. Germline assignment: CDR1 LGHDT and CDR2 YNNKEL (reference sequence). The V end was cut by 0 bases, the J end by 0 bases, with 9 bases between. CDR3 length: 16 residues.

The chain links TRBV18 to TRBJ2-3; 8 nucleotides agree with TRBD2. The CDR3 spans 14 residues. Looked up from germline, CDR1 is KGHSH and CDR2 is LQKENI. V trimming: 4 bases; J trimming: 1 base; junction bases outside the gene matches: 1. The DNA for the CDR3 is TGTGCCAGCTCACAGACTAGCGGCACAGATACGCAGTATTTT. Translating it yields CASSQTSGTDTQYF.

The CDR3 DNA follows: TGTGCCACCAGCAGAGGGCTAGGGGACTACCGTCAAGAGACCCAGTACTTC. Translation gives CATSRGLGDYRQETQYF. The genes are TRBV15 and TRBJ2-5; 7 bases are a match to TRBD2. The CDR3 runs to 17 residues. V was pared by 1 base and J by 2 bases, with 10 bases of the junction left unmatched. CDR1 is LNHNV and CDR2 is YYDKDF in the germline V gene (reference sequence).

The rearrangement uses TRBV3-1 (or the pseudogene TRBV3-2) and TRBJ2-3; TRBD2 matches at 9 bases. V trimming: 1 base; J trimming: 8 bases; junction bases outside the gene matches: 7. CDR3 size: 15 residues. The germline V gene has CDR1 LGHDT and CDR2 YNNKEL (reference sequence). The CDR3 coding sequence is TGTGCCAGCAGCCAAGCGGCGGGGGGGCCAGTTACGCAGTATTTT. It encodes CASSQAAGGPVTQYF.

This chain connects TRBV28 to TRBJ1-2; TRBD1 might be the D (6 bases). V was cut by 6 bases and J by 2 bases, with 19 bases left in between. The CDR3 extends over 16 amino acids. The germline V gene has CDR1 MDHEN and CDR2 SYDVKM. CDR3 in DNA: TGTGCCAGCAGCTTCGGGACACCCAGCCAAAACTATGGCTACACCTTC. This encodes CASSFGTPSQNYGYTF.

For this clone: Germline and junction disagree at one end, which may indicate a read error. The chain employs TRBV23-1 and TRBJ1-5, with unresolved D. TRBV23-1 is flagged as an ORF with uncertain function. CDR3 length: 16 amino acids. The CDR3, as DNA: TGCGCCAGCAGTCAAAACGTAACGACTTTAAATCGGCCCCAGCATTTT. It specifies CASSQNVTTLNRPQHF.

The rearrangement links TRBV4-1 to TRBJ2-2; 9 bases line up with TRBD2. With V trimmed by 3 bases and J by 4 bases, 3 bases remained unmatched. Germline V lookup: CDR1 MGHRA, CDR2 YSYEKL. The CDR3 is 15 residues long. CDR3 region: CASSHSGRGTGELFF. Written as DNA, the CDR3 is TGCGCCAGCAGCCATAGCGGGAGAGGCACCGGGGAGCTGTTTTTT.

The chain uses TRBV7-6 and TRBJ1-1, with 11 positions matching TRBD1. CDR1 and CDR2 from the germline V gene are SGHVS and FNYEAQ. This CDR3 spans 14 amino acids. V lost 3 bases to trimming and J lost 5 bases; unmatched junction nucleotides: 2. CDR3 sequence reads: CASSLGQGVTEAFF. The CDR3 bases are TGTGCCAGCAGCTTGGGACAGGGGGTGACTGAAGCTTTCTTT. Full variable domain (remainder filled in from reference TRBV7-6 and TRBJ1-1): GAGVSQSPRYKVTKRGQDVALRCDPISGHVSLYWYRQALGQGPEFLTYFNYEAQQDKSGLPNDRFSAERPEGSISTLTIQRTEQRDSAMYRCASSLGQGVTEAFFGQGTRLTVV.

The chain joins TRBV9 to TRBJ1-4, with D perhaps matching TRBD1 (5 bases). This CDR3 comprises 15 residues. Trimming shortened V by 0 bases and J by 7 bases, and 13 bases separated the two germline ends. From germline, CDR1 is SGDLS and CDR2 YYNGEE. The chain's CDR3 is CASSVVEGRSEKLFF. In DNA, the CDR3 is TGTGCCAGCAGCGTAGTCGAGGGGAGGAGTGAAAAACTGTTTTTT.

This chain joins TRBV6-5 and TRBJ2-7, with D possibly matching TRBD2 (6 bases). This CDR3 region has 15 residues. The germline V gene encodes CDR1 MNHEY and CDR2 SVGAGI. Between the trimmed V and J ends, which lost 0 bases and 2 bases, there was a span of 11 bases. The DNA of the CDR3 is TGTGCCAGCAGTTACTCGCCAAGGGAGGCCTACGAGCAGTACTTC. This codes for CASSYSPREAYEQYF.